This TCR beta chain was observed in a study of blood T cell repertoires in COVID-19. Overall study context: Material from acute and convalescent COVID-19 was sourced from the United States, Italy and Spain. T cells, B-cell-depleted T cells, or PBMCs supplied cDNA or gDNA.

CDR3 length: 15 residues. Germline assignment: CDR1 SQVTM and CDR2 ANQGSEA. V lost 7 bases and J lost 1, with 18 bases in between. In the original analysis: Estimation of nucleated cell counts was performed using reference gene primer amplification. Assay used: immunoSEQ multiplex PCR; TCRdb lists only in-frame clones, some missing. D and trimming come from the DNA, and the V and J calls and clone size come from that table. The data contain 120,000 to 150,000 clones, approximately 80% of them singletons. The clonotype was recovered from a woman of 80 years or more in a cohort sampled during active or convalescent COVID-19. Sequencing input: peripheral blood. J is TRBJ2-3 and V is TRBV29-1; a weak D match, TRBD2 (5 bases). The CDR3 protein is CSALRGFTGTDTQYF. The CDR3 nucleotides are TGCAGCGCCCTCCGGGGATTCACTGGCACAGATACGCAGTATTTT.